The present T cell receptor (beta chain) was sequenced within a study of blood T cell repertoires in COVID-19. Trimming removed 5 bases from V and 5 bases from J; junction bases left unmatched: 9. This CDR3 comprises 15 residues. Germline V gene data show CDR1 as SGHTA and CDR2 as FQGTGA. Produced via immunoSEQ multiplex PCR; TCRdb's table is partial and in-frame only. The table records about 50,000 clones, about 78% of them present only once. The TCR sequence derives from a man aged 50-59 years with active or convalescent COVID-19. Sequencing was performed on peripheral blood. The chain uses TRBV7-3 and TRBJ2-5; 9 positions agree with TRBD1. Here the CDR3 reads CASSPSGQGRETQYF. The CDR3 region has the DNA TGTGCCAGCAGCCCCTCTGGACAGGGGCGGGAGACCCAGTACTTC.